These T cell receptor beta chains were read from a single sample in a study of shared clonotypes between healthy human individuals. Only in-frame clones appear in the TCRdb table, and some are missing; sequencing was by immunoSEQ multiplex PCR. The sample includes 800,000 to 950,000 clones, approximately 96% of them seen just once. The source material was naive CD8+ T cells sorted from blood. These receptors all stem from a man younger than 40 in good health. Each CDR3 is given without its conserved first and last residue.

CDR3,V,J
ASRVLTYNEQF,TRBV27,TRBJ2-1
ASSEVSEAF,TRBV25-1,TRBJ1-1
ASSQALVGGGNEKLF,TRBV4-3,TRBJ1-4
ASSRVAGVEQY,TRBV7-9,TRBJ2-7
ASSGGHGSYEQY,TRBV9,TRBJ2-7
AWTLSSGGTDTQY,TRBV30,TRBJ2-3
ASSSTLGGQF,TRBV27,TRBJ2-1
ASSLLAGGSDEQF,TRBV7-9,TRBJ2-1
ASSQRYTYEQY,TRBV11-2,TRBJ2-7
ASSLRAGDYGYT,TRBV7-6,TRBJ1-2
ASSLDRQASQETQY,TRBV7-9,TRBJ2-5
ATSGRAFTEAF,TRBV15,TRBJ1-1
SVVRTESGEQY,TRBV29-1,TRBJ2-7
ASSEVHSPPGSTYEQY,TRBV6-1,TRBJ2-7
ASSGDTNTEAF,TRBV7-9,TRBJ1-1
ASRYNRLAGLHTQY,TRBV2,TRBJ2-3
ASSFTGGEQY,TRBV7-3,TRBJ2-7
AWSEDTTLGKLF,TRBV30,TRBJ1-4
ASSPGQGGLGANVLT,TRBV28,TRBJ2-6
ASSSGTGRYEQY,TRBV27,TRBJ2-7
ASSWDAETQY,TRBV7-9,TRBJ2-5
ASSLTNTGELF,TRBV11-3,TRBJ2-2
ASSYGGGAGGAEQY,TRBV4-1,TRBJ2-7
ASSLNSGSSYEQY,TRBV27,TRBJ2-7
SEGLAGVYNEQF,TRBV29-1,TRBJ2-1
ASSLPRAGNEQF,TRBV7-2,TRBJ2-1
ASSPSRGQGE,TRBV9,TRBJ1-1
ASSLGQGADEQY,TRBV5-1,TRBJ2-7
ASSDVTSGENTGELF,TRBV6-4,TRBJ2-2
ASSDSPGGYNEQF,TRBV6-4,TRBJ2-1
SVPDRGNQPQH,TRBV29-1,TRBJ1-5
ASSLSGGRARETQY,TRBV7-8,TRBJ2-5
ASSLNTDAPGDEQY,TRBV13,TRBJ2-7
ASSTTRFDPETQY,TRBV5-4,TRBJ2-5
SVRTGGDYEQY,TRBV29-1,TRBJ2-7
ASHRMMNTEAF,TRBV6-5,TRBJ1-1
ASSPIEGISYEQY,TRBV28,TRBJ2-7
ASSSLRGHYGYT,TRBV27,TRBJ1-2
ASSEYLPGTGVDSYNEQF,TRBV6-1,TRBJ2-1
ASRVLGTDTQY,TRBV27,TRBJ2-3
ASSLGEGLAGDTQY,TRBV11-2,TRBJ2-3
ASSLFKSDTQY,TRBV7-9,TRBJ2-3
ASSAVPAEQF,TRBV9,TRBJ2-1
ASRQAELYEQY,TRBV7-9,TRBJ2-7
SVVYLQETYEQY,TRBV29-1,TRBJ2-7
ASSVRARWQETQY,TRBV27,TRBJ2-5
SATSPHGYT,TRBV20-1,TRBJ1-2
ASSPAAARMGVYGYT,TRBV18,TRBJ1-2
ASSDKFYGYT,TRBV2,TRBJ1-2
ASNADLDGSGQPQH,TRBV7-9,TRBJ1-5